This entry concerns a single T cell receptor beta chain. How the authors handled the data: Reference gene primers were amplified, and this amplification served to estimate nucleated cell counts. Using immunoSEQ multiplex PCR, the repertoire was profiled, and TCRdb retains in-frame clones only, with some absent. V and J calls plus clone size are reproduced from that table; the DNA served to infer D and trimming. Counted here are 60,000 to 75,000 clones, 65% to 80% occurring once; the ten biggest clones make up 5.5%. The data were taken from a study of blood T cell repertoires in COVID-19. Whole-study context: The United States, Italy and Spain were the sources of the acute and convalescent COVID-19 samples. T cells, B-cell-depleted T cells, or PBMCs provided the cDNA or gDNA that served as material.

The V end lost 3 bases, the J end lost 4 bases, and 7 bases lay between the germline ends. Germline V gene data show CDR1 as SGHNT and CDR2 as YENEEA. CDR3 size: 13 residues. The sample comprised peripheral blood. The TCR sequence derives from a woman in her 70s with acute or convalescent COVID-19. The genes are TRBV11-3 and TRBJ1-5; D gene unclear. In DNA form, the CDR3 reads TGTGCCAGCAGCTTGTCTCTGAATCAGCCCCAGCATTTT. It specifies CASSLSLNQPQHF.